This passage covers 9 T cell receptor beta chains from one sample sequenced in a study of glioma-infiltrating T cells after dendritic cell vaccination. Data came from immunoSEQ multiplex PCR; TCRdb stores just in-frame clones and leaves some out. The sample records about 90,000 clones, more than 75% being singletons. The material sequenced was blood, taken before dendritic cell vaccination. The receptor source for this set is a human donor with glioblastoma.

This clone was detected only once. The chain carries TRBV2 and TRBJ1-1, with 7 bases aligning to TRBD1. The V gene's germline CDR1 is SNHLY and CDR2 FYNNEI. The trim removed 6 bases at V and 1 base at J, leaving 2 bases unmatched. The CDR3 runs to 13 residues. CDR3 nucleotides: TGTGCCAGCAGGGGACAGACGAACACTGAAGCTTTCTTT. Its protein is CASRGQTNTEAFF. Looking up the rest from reference TRBV2 and TRBJ1-1 gives the full variable domain: EPEVTQTPSHQVTQMGQEVILRCVPISNHLYFYWYRQILGQKVEFLVSFYNNEISEKSEIFDDQFSVERPDGSNFTLKIRSTKLEDSAMYFCASRGQTNTEAFFGQGTRLTVV.

The chain combines TRBV29-1 with TRBJ2-4; perhaps TRBD1 as D (6 bases). This CDR3 has 13 amino acids. V lost 2 bases and J 8 bases, leaving 13 bases between the germline ends. The germline gives CDR1 SQVTM, CDR2 ANQGSEA. CDR3 in amino acids: CSVEPSRGDIQYF. The CDR3 coding sequence is TGCAGCGTTGAACCTAGCAGGGGTGACATTCAGTACTTC. Combining the CDR3 with reference TRBV29-1 and TRBJ2-4 gives the whole variable domain SAVISQKPSRDICQRGTSLTIQCQVDSQVTMMFWYRQQPGQSLTLIATANQGSEATYESGFVIDKFPISRPNLTFSTLTVSNMSPEDSSIYLCSVEPSRGDIQYFGAGTRLSVL.

The gene calls are TRBV15 and TRBJ1-5; 7 bases align to TRBD1. CDR1 is LNHNV, CDR2 YYDKDF, per germline (reference sequence). CDR3 length equals 14 residues. The J segment lost 6 bases and the V segment lost 3 bases, leaving 5 bases of the junction unmatched. CDR3 nucleotides: TGTGCCACCAGCAGGGGGGACAGCTTTCAGCCCCAGCATTTT. Translation gives CATSRGDSFQPQHF.

The V and J genes are TRBV7-2 and TRBJ1-2; a possible D gene is TRBD1 (5 bases). This CDR3 comprises 19 residues. CDR1 and CDR2 from the germline V gene are SGHTA and FQGNSA. V was cut by 3 bases and J by 4 bases, with 27 bases left in between. CDR3 amino acids: CASSFDPPGGWGDAYGYTF. The CDR3 DNA reads TGTGCCAGCAGCTTTGATCCCCCGGGTGGGTGGGGGGACGCCTATGGCTACACCTTC.

The chain carries TRBV19 and TRBJ2-7; TRBD2 matches at 7 bases. The V gene end was trimmed by 5 bases and the J gene end by 3 bases; junction bases not matched to a gene: 7. This CDR3 comprises 14 residues. Germline CDR1 reads LNHDA; CDR2 reads SQIVND (reference sequence). The CDR3 here is CASSPQREVYEQYF. Here the CDR3 DNA reads TGTGCCAGTAGTCCCCAGCGGGAAGTCTACGAGCAGTACTTC. Variable domain in full (rest from reference TRBV19 and TRBJ2-7): DGGITQSPKYLFRKEGQNVTLSCEQNLNHDAMYWYRQDPGQGLRLIYYSQIVNDFQKGDIAEGYSVSREKKESFPLTVTSAQKNPTAFYLCASSPQREVYEQYFGPGTRLTVT.

The chain recombines TRBV12-5 with TRBJ1-6, with D hard to call. The V gene lost 6 bases and the J gene lost 0 bases, with 3 bases spanning the gap. Germline values: CDR1 LGHNT, CDR2 FRNRAP. The CDR3 totals 13 residues. CDR3 region: CASGSSYNSPLHF. CDR3 bases: TGTGCTAGTGGCAGCTCCTATAATTCACCCCTCCACTTT.

CDR3 sequence (DNA): TGCGCCAGCAGCTTGGCAGTAGCAGGGTCTGGCACAGATACGCAGTATTTT. This sequence encodes CASSLAVAGSGTDTQYF. The chain employs TRBV5-1 and TRBJ2-3; a weak D match, TRBD1 (5 bases). The CDR3 spans 17 residues. Germline assignment: CDR1 SGHRS and CDR2 YFSETQ. The V gene lost 0 bases and the J gene lost 1 base, with 15 bases spanning the gap.

The V call is TRBV20-1, the J call TRBJ2-7, with 7 positions matching TRBD1. The germline V gene encodes CDR1 DFQATT and CDR2 SNEGSKA (reference sequence). The CDR3 extends over 11 amino acids. The V gene end was trimmed by 5 bases and the J gene end by 5 bases; junction bases not matched to a gene: 3. The CDR3 coding sequence is TGCAGTGCTCTGACAGGGAACGAGCAGTACTTC. It codes for CSALTGNEQYF.

The chain carries TRBV19 and TRBJ1-3; weak D call: TRBD1 (5 bases). There are 16 residues in the CDR3. Germline assignment: CDR1 LNHDA and CDR2 SQIVND (reference sequence). V lost 5 bases and J 0 bases, leaving 14 bases between the germline ends. The CDR3, as DNA: TGTGCCAGTAGTGGGGCAGCCCTCAGCTCTGGAAACACCATATATTTT. Residues: CASSGAALSSGNTIYF.